These T cell receptor beta chains were read from a single sample in a study of blood T cell repertoires in COVID-19. Generated by immunoSEQ multiplex PCR, the TCRdb table keeps only in-frame clones and is missing some. This sample has about 110,000 clones; 72% occur once, and the top ten carry roughly 7.5%. Sequences were obtained from peripheral blood. The receptors derive from a woman aged 55-70 years with acute or convalescent COVID-19. Both conserved end residues are part of each CDR3. Fields, in order: J gene, V gene, D gene, clone size, CDR3 protein, CDR3 DNA. A D gene is named only where the DNA matches it firmly. The size field is filled for only some rows; it gives once, few, many or a size class.

>TRBJ2-2|TRBV18|-|-
CASSPAGANTGELFF
TGTGCCAGCTCACCGGCAGGGGCTAACACCGGGGAGCTGTTTTTT
>TRBJ2-2|TRBV14|-|-
CASSQVTVSNTGELFF
TGTGCCAGCAGCCAAGTGACAGTTTCGAACACCGGGGAGCTGTTTTTT
>TRBJ1-3|TRBV29-1|TRBD1|-
CSVDRTGDRNTIYF
TGCAGCGTTGACAGGACAGGAGATAGAAACACCATATATTTT
>TRBJ1-2|TRBV6-5|-|-
CASSFDTGQLRGGYTF
TGTGCCAGCAGTTTCGACACAGGGCAGCTTCGGGGTGGCTACACCTTC
>TRBJ2-7|TRBV7-2|-|few
CASSYSPGEQYF
TGTGCCAGCAGCTATAGCCCTGGCGAGCAGTACTTC
>TRBJ1-5|TRBV2|TRBD1|-
CASSPRTGGNQPQHF
TGTGCCAGCAGTCCTAGGACAGGGGGAAATCAGCCCCAGCATTTT
>TRBJ1-2|TRBV5-4|-|-
CASSSTEALSRGYTF
TGTGCCAGCAGCTCTACGGAGGCCCTGAGTCGCGGCTACACCTTC
>TRBJ2-7|TRBV30|-|-
CAWSVAGSRGEQYF
TGTGCCTGGAGTGTAGCCGGGTCGAGGGGGGAGCAGTACTTC
>TRBJ1-2|TRBV27|-|-
CASRPLGAATANYGYTF
TGTGCCAGCAGACCGCTGGGGGCAGCTACCGCTAACTATGGCTACACCTTC
>TRBJ1-3|TRBV10-3|-|few
CAISESGRSGNTIYF
TGTGCCATCAGTGAGTCGGGCAGGTCCGGAAACACCATATATTTT
>TRBJ1-3|TRBV5-1|TRBD1|-
CASSSGGTGNTIYF
TGCGCCAGCAGCTCAGGGGGAACTGGAAACACCATATATTTT
>TRBJ1-2|TRBV6-5|TRBD1|-
CASSKAGTGTPGYTF
TGTGCCAGCAGCAAGGCCGGGACAGGGACCCCTGGCTACACCTTC
>TRBJ1-6|TRBV27|-|-
CASSPQDSYNSPLHF
TGTGCCAGCAGTCCCCAGGATTCTTATAATTCACCCCTCCACTTT
>TRBJ1-1|TRBV30|-|-
CAWSLGMNTEAFF
TGTGCCTGGAGCCTGGGCATGAACACTGAAGCTTTCTTT
>TRBJ1-6|TRBV19|-|-
CASSIVREYSPLHF
TGTGCCAGTAGTATTGTCCGGGAATATTCACCCCTCCACTTT
>TRBJ2-7|TRBV3-1/TRBV3-2|TRBD1|few
CASSPGTGWYEQYF
TGTGCCAGCAGCCCGGGGACAGGCTGGTACGAGCAGTACTTC
>TRBJ2-5|TRBV19|TRBD1|many
CASRPDREWGTQYF
TGTGCCAGTAGACCAGACAGGGAATGGGGGACCCAGTACTTC
>TRBJ2-3|TRBV29-1|TRBD1|-
CSVGQGVGTDTQYF
TGCAGCGTCGGACAGGGGGTCGGCACAGATACGCAGTATTTT
>TRBJ1-5|TRBV19|TRBD1|-
CASSIDQGAYSNQPQHF
TGTGCCAGTAGTATAGATCAGGGGGCCTATAGCAATCAGCCCCAGCATTTT
>TRBJ1-3|TRBV5-1|-|-
CASSLTQGPSGNTIYF
TGCGCCAGCAGCCTGACACAGGGCCCCTCTGGAAACACCATATATTTT
>TRBJ1-2|TRBV19|-|-
CASSQFAGYGYTF
TGTGCCAGTAGCCAGTTCGCAGGGTATGGCTACACCTTC
>TRBJ2-6|TRBV7-3|-|-
CASSFGGAISGANVLTF
TGTGCCAGCAGCTTCGGTGGGGCAATCTCTGGGGCCAACGTCCTGACTTTC
>TRBJ2-5|TRBV7-2|-|-
CASSWQGGAQETQYF
TGTGCCAGCAGCTGGCAGGGGGGAGCCCAAGAGACCCAGTACTTC
>TRBJ1-1|TRBV10-3|TRBD1|-
CAISEGAGGFTEAFF
TGTGCCATCAGTGAGGGGGCAGGGGGATTCACTGAAGCTTTCTTT
>TRBJ1-6|TRBV20-1|TRBD1|-
CSASRDRGRSPLHF
TGCAGTGCTAGTCGGGACAGGGGTAGATCACCCCTCCACTTT
>TRBJ1-1|TRBV7-3|-|once
CASSPGGVSTEAFF
TGTGCCAGCAGCCCCGGGGGGGTATCAACTGAAGCTTTCTTT
>TRBJ1-5|TRBV19|-|few
CASNNIQSSNQPQHF
TGTGCCAGTAACAACATTCAATCTAGCAATCAGCCCCAGCATTTT
>TRBJ1-5|TRBV27|-|-
CASSASQGKNQPQHF
TGTGCCAGCAGTGCTAGTCAGGGGAAGAATCAGCCCCAGCATTTT
>TRBJ1-5|TRBV5-4|-|-
CASSSSGSHQPQHF
TGTGCCAGCAGCTCCTCCGGGAGTCATCAGCCCCAGCATTTT
>TRBJ1-4|TRBV6-5|TRBD1|-
CASSLQGAAEKLFF
TGTGCCAGCAGCTTACAGGGGGCGGCTGAAAAACTGTTTTTT
>TRBJ2-2|TRBV10-3|-|-
CAISFRGGAGELFF
TGTGCCATCAGTTTCCGAGGCGGGGCCGGGGAGCTGTTTTTT
>TRBJ2-3|TRBV21-1|-|-
CASIKSLAGGRPSSTDTQYF
TGTGCCAGCATCAAGTCCTTAGCGGGGGGAAGACCCTCTAGCACAGATACGCAGTATTTT
>TRBJ2-5|TRBV5-5|-|-
CASSIGGPETQYF
TGTGCCAGCAGCATCGGGGGTCCAGAGACCCAGTACTTC
>TRBJ1-5|TRBV19|TRBD1|-
CASSIGGRGLQPQHF
TGTGCCAGTAGTATCGGAGGCAGGGGGCTTCAGCCCCAGCATTTT
>TRBJ1-2|TRBV5-4|TRBD1|-
CASSKKGQAIYGYTF
TGTGCCAGCAGTAAAAAAGGACAGGCGATCTATGGCTACACCTTC
>TRBJ2-1|TRBV28|-|-
CASSGGDGTYNEQFF
TGTGCCAGCAGTGGAGGGGATGGGACTTACAATGAGCAGTTCTTC
>TRBJ2-5|TRBV5-4|-|-
CASSGETGIAGTQYF
TGTGCCAGCAGCGGGGAGACAGGTATCGCGGGGACCCAGTACTTC
>TRBJ1-4|TRBV23-1|-|-
CASSQSGGGSLPLNEKLFF
TGCGCCAGCAGTCAATCGGGCGGGGGGTCACTCCCTCTTAATGAAAAACTGTTTTTT
>TRBJ1-1|TRBV12-3/TRBV12-4|-|-
CASSFRRQEAFF
TGTGCCAGCAGTTTCCGCAGGCAAGAAGCTTTCTTT
>TRBJ2-5|TRBV25-1|TRBD1|-
CASSPQDRKQETQYF
TGTGCCAGCAGTCCTCAGGACAGGAAACAAGAGACCCAGTACTTC
>TRBJ1-2|TRBV5-1|TRBD1|few
CASSPGGDRGFDGYTF
TGCGCCAGCAGCCCCGGGGGGGACAGGGGGTTTGATGGCTACACCTTC
>TRBJ2-2|TRBV19|-|few
CASSPGWELFF
TGTGCCAGTAGTCCGGGATGGGAGCTGTTTTTT
>TRBJ2-2|TRBV19|-|few
CASKPTGNTGELFF
TGTGCCAGTAAACCGACAGGGAACACCGGGGAGCTGTTTTTT
>TRBJ1-6|TRBV4-1|-|-
CASSQEGPGSPLHF
TGCGCCAGCAGCCAAGAAGGCCCGGGTTCACCCCTCCACTTT
>TRBJ1-5|TRBV5-1|TRBD1|-
CASSLTGTGNNQPQHF
TGCGCCAGCAGCTTAACGGGGACAGGGAACAATCAGCCCCAGCATTTT
>TRBJ1-1|TRBV5-1|TRBD1|-
CASSRDRSPMNTEAFF
TGCGCCAGCAGCCGGGACAGGAGCCCTATGAACACTGAAGCTTTCTTT
>TRBJ2-1|TRBV30|-|-
CACGWVAGSYNEQFF
TGTGCCTGCGGCTGGGTGGCGGGATCCTACAATGAGCAGTTCTTC
>TRBJ2-5|TRBV7-9|-|many
CASSRLGEETQYF
TGTGCCAGCAGTAGGCTCGGGGAAGAGACCCAGTACTTC
>TRBJ2-1|TRBV2|-|-
CASSGRIVDEQFF
TGTGCCAGCAGTGGCCGCATAGTGGATGAGCAGTTCTTC
>TRBJ2-3|TRBV5-4|TRBD2|-
CASSPSGAQLDTQYF
TGTGCCAGCAGCCCTAGCGGGGCCCAGTTGGATACGCAGTATTTT
>TRBJ2-7|TRBV6-5|-|-
CASSLRDSHYEQYF
TGTGCCAGCAGTTTGCGGGACAGTCACTACGAGCAGTACTTC